This note documents a single TCR beta chain sequence. Its antigen is unknown. PCR employed 60 Vbeta and 13 Jbeta primers. Libraries were prepared by immunoSEQ multiplex PCR; TCRdb keeps only in-frame clonotypes and omits some of them. This table holds around 130,000 clones, 70% to 75% found once. This specimen comes from a study of cytomegalovirus exposure and HLA in healthy donors. Study-wide context: From donors who were HLA-typed, an early data release held 80 million to 95 million unique TCRs. Findings of the study overall: Most subjects had HLA-A and HLA-B alleles reportedly predicted accurately by TCR beta sequences. Prior analysis indicated that the majority of TCR beta V segments exhibited productivity approximately 87% or approximately 30% of the time.

This CDR3 has 15 amino acids. CDR1 is SGHVS, CDR2 FQNEAQ, per germline. This clonotype originated in a woman between 40 and 50 years old in good health and CMV-seropositive. The chain recombines TRBV7-8 with TRBJ2-5, with D tentatively TRBD2 (6 bases). TRBJ2-7 matches the DNA end more closely, so the J call is doubtful. The specimen sequenced was PBMCs. The CDR3 nucleotides read TGTGCCAGCAGCTTACGGGAGTTGAGCTCCTACGAGCAGTACTTC. It encodes CASSLRELSSYEQYF.